These 30 T cell receptor beta chains share one sample of origin, sequenced in a study of sequential checkpoint blockade in melanoma (dated by TCRdb to the late 2010s). To prepare the library, the immunoSEQ multiplex PCR assay was applied. Imported from immuneACCESS, the table was reduced by TCRdb to in-frame sequences with V and J called. These copies leave out some clones; in studies compared against another copy, an unresolved V gene accounts for under half, and the cause of the remainder is not known. This sample has some 11,000 clones in its table, and around two thirds of those were observed once. About 28% of the sample is held by the ten biggest clonotypes. Sample treatment or condition, as interpreted from the label and publication: randomized to nivolumab then ipilimumab (arm A) or the reverse (arm B). The specimen comprised CD8+ T cells sorted from blood (inferred from file names), sampled from a patient given nivolumab and ipilimumab in sequence. The receptor set was obtained from a human donor with melanoma.

The gene calls are TRBV19 and TRBJ1-5; TRBD1 agrees at 7 bases. CDR1 and CDR2 (germline): LNHDA, SQIVND (reference sequence). V shed 10 bases and J 2 bases; nucleotides not matched to a gene: 11. The CDR3 length is 15 residues. The CDR3 loop is CATHADRVGNQPQHF. The CDR3 coding sequence is TGTGCCACACACGCAGACAGGGTAGGCAATCAGCCCCAGCATTTT.

The rearrangement links TRBV4-3 to TRBJ2-1, with D perhaps matching TRBD1 (6 bases). This CDR3 region has 14 residues. Per the germline V gene, CDR1 is LGHNA and CDR2 is YSLEER. V was cut by 1 base and J by 9 bases, with 13 bases left in between. CDR3 loop: CASSQGGRPTEQFF. The CDR3 coding sequence is TGCGCCAGCAGCCAAGGGGGGCGGCCTACTGAGCAGTTCTTC.

V is TRBV28 and J is TRBJ2-7; D is perhaps TRBD2 (6 bases). Per the germline V gene, CDR1 is MDHEN and CDR2 is SYDVKM. This CDR3 is built from 16 residues. V was shortened by 5 bases and J by 4 bases, with 21 bases between the two germline ends. The CDR3 coding sequence is TGTGCCAGCAGTCCAGGCAGGGACTCCACCCCTTACGAGCAGTACTTC. Translating it yields CASSPGRDSTPYEQYF.

This rearrangement joins TRBV2 to TRBJ1-3; no reliable D call. This CDR3 is 15 amino acids long. V lost 1 base, J lost 0 bases, and 7 bases lay in between. Germline V lookup: CDR1 SNHLY, CDR2 FYNNEI. The CDR3, as DNA: TGTGCCAGCAGTGAAGAGCGAAGCTCTGGAAACACCATATATTTT. Amino acids: CASSEERSSGNTIYF.

The V call is TRBV11-2, the J call TRBJ2-7; D uncertain. CDR1 and CDR2 (germline): SGHAT, FQNNGV. This CDR3 has 13 residues. The V end lost 5 bases, the J end lost 2 bases, and 10 bases lay between the germline ends. The CDR3 protein is CASSPASPYEQYF. As DNA, the CDR3 is TGTGCCAGCAGCCCAGCGAGCCCCTACGAGCAGTACTTC.

The genes are TRBV27 and TRBJ2-7, with 7 nucleotides matching TRBD1. CDR3 size: 14 residues. CDR1 is MNHEY, CDR2 SMNVEV, per germline (reference sequence). With V trimmed by 6 bases and J by 5 bases, 10 bases remained unmatched. The CDR3 sequence: CASRPRQGSHEQYF. CDR3 in DNA: TGTGCCAGCAGGCCTCGACAGGGTTCACACGAGCAGTACTTC.

The chain is built from TRBV28 and TRBJ1-3; D perhaps matches TRBD1 (5 bases). Trimming pared 7 bases from V and 0 bases from J, leaving 16 bases between. The length of the CDR3 is 16 residues. Germline values: CDR1 MDHEN, CDR2 SYDVKM. In nucleotides, the CDR3 is TGTGCCAGCACCTTGGGACCGGGACTCTCTGGAAACACCATATATTTT. It encodes CASTLGPGLSGNTIYF.

The rearrangement links TRBV5-4 to TRBJ1-6; perhaps TRBD1 as D (6 bases). Germline V gene lookup returns CDR1 SGHNT and CDR2 YYREEE (reference sequence). This CDR3 comprises 15 residues. Trimming stripped 2 bases from V and 1 base from J, with 7 bases between. The CDR3 reads CASSLGGSYNSPLHF. In nucleotides, the CDR3 is TGTGCCAGCAGCTTAGGGGGATCCTATAATTCACCCCTCCACTTT.

This clone has more than one count but fewer than ten. The V and J genes are TRBV5-6 and TRBJ2-2; D remains unclear. Germline V gives CDR1 SGHDT, CDR2 YYEEEE. CDR3 length: 14 residues. V was pared by 0 bases and J by 9 bases, with 12 bases between. CDR3: CASSLGAAKRELFF. The CDR3 DNA is TGTGCCAGCAGCTTGGGGGCAGCCAAGCGGGAGCTGTTTTTT.

The J gene is TRBJ1-2, the V gene TRBV20-1; D is ambiguous. V was cut by 6 bases and J by 4 bases, with 6 bases left in between. The CDR3 has 10 residues. Germline V lookup: CDR1 DFQATT, CDR2 SNEGSKA (reference sequence). The CDR3 DNA follows: TGCAGTGCCCGAGTCTATGGCTACACCTTC. Amino acid sequence: CSARVYGYTF.

This clone was detected only once. V and J are TRBV4-2 and TRBJ2-5; TRBD1 matches at 7 bases. The J call is uncertain, as TRBJ2-7 better fits the DNA end. Germline CDR1 LGHNA, CDR2 YNFKEQ. The length of the CDR3 is 15 residues. CDR3 sequence (DNA): TGTGCCAGCAGCCAAGAGACAGGGTCCCTCTTCGAGCAGTACTTC. Translating gives CASSQETGSLFEQYF.

This chain links TRBV29-1 with TRBJ2-5; 8 nucleotides line up with TRBD1. CDR1 is SQVTM and CDR2 is ANQGSEA in the germline V gene. With 0 bases clipped from V and 11 bases from J, the junction kept 11 bases outside the gene matches. This CDR3 comprises 14 residues. CDR3 nucleotides: TGCAGCGTTGAAGATTGGCAGGGGGCTGATGAGCAGTACTTC. It yields the protein CSVEDWQGADEQYF. The complete variable domain, with remaining parts taken from reference TRBV29-1 and TRBJ2-5, reads SAVISQKPSRDICQRGTSLTIQCQVDSQVTMMFWYRQQPGQSLTLIATANQGSEATYESGFVIDKFPISRPNLTFSTLTVSNMSPEDSSIYLCSVEDWQGADEQYFGPGTRLLVL.

The chain uses TRBV7-9 and TRBJ2-3; TRBD1 matches at 8 bases. V was pared by 5 bases and J by 3 bases, with 7 bases of the junction left unmatched. The CDR3 contains 15 residues. Germline V gene lookup returns CDR1 SEHNR and CDR2 FQNEAQ (reference sequence). The CDR3 spells CASSERTGRTDTQYF. Here the CDR3 DNA reads TGTGCCAGCAGCGAGCGGACAGGGAGGACAGATACGCAGTATTTT.

This chain links TRBV5-1 with TRBJ1-4, with 7 nucleotides matching TRBD1. Germline-derived CDR1 and CDR2 are SGHRS and YFSETQ. The CDR3 sequence is 15 residues long. After removal of 4 bases from V and 7 bases from J, the junction contained 10 bases not matched to a gene. For the CDR3, the DNA is TGCGCCAGCAGCACACACAGGGGAGGTAGTGAAAAACTGTTTTTT. It is translated as CASSTHRGGSEKLFF.

The chain combines TRBV7-6 with TRBJ2-1; 7 nucleotides match TRBD2. Unmatched junction bases numbered 10, after V lost 4 bases and J lost 7 bases. The CDR3 has 15 residues. Germline CDR1 and CDR2: SGHVS and FNYEAQ. The CDR3 DNA reads TGTGCCAGCAGCTCCCTTAAACTAGCGTTGAATGAGCAGTTCTTC. Translating gives CASSSLKLALNEQFF.

The chain recombines TRBV6-5 with TRBJ2-5; TRBD1 aligns across 7 bases. The J call may be incorrect, as the DNA end agrees better with TRBJ2-7. The CDR3 consists of 14 residues. CDR1 MNHEY and CDR2 SVGAGI come from the germline V gene. The CDR3 nucleotides are TGTGCCAGCAGTGTACAGGGGATAGTCTACGAGCAGTACTTC. Translation: CASSVQGIVYEQYF.

This chain joins TRBV13 and TRBJ2-2; a weak D match, TRBD2 (6 bases). Trimming left V 1 base short and J 5 bases short, with 8 bases between. Looked up from germline, CDR1 is PRHDT and CDR2 is FYEKMQ (reference sequence). This CDR3 comprises 14 residues. The CDR3 bases are TGTGCCAGCAGCTTAGCCGGAGGGACCGGGGAGCTGTTTTTT. It specifies CASSLAGGTGELFF. Variable domain in full (rest from reference TRBV13 and TRBJ2-2): AAGVIQSPRHLIKEKRETATLKCYPIPRHDTVYWYQQGPGQDPQFLISFYEKMQSDKGSIPDRFSAQQFSDYHSELNMSSLELGDSALYFCASSLAGGTGELFFGEGSRLTVL.

The V call is TRBV4-1, the J call TRBJ1-4, with 8 bases aligning to TRBD1. CDR1 is MGHRA and CDR2 is YSYEKL in the germline V gene. The ends lost 4 bases at V and 10 bases at J; junction bases unmatched: 11. This CDR3 comprises 15 residues. CDR3 DNA: TGCGCCAGCAGCCTCGTAGTGACAGGGGCGGCAAAACTGTTTTTT. Translating it yields CASSLVVTGAAKLFF.

The DNA for the CDR3 is TGTGCCAGCAGTTACGGGAGTAGCGGGATGGCCTACGAGCAGTACTTC. It yields the protein CASSYGSSGMAYEQYF. The chain is built from TRBV6-5 and TRBJ2-7, with 8 positions matching TRBD2. The CDR3 loop spans 16 amino acids. CDR1 and CDR2 from the germline V gene are MNHEY and SVGAGI. J lost 2 bases, V lost 2 bases, and 8 bases had no gene match.

The chain employs TRBV27 and TRBJ1-2; TRBD1 matches 8 bases. CDR1 MNHEY and CDR2 SMNVEV come from the germline V gene (reference sequence). This CDR3 is built from 15 residues. With 0 bases clipped from V and 6 bases from J, the junction kept 6 bases outside the gene matches. CDR3 in DNA: TGTGCCAGCAGTTTATCATTTCAGGGGGCCGATGGCTACACCTTC. It yields the protein CASSLSFQGADGYTF.

The V and J genes are TRBV5-1 and TRBJ1-2; 7 bases align to TRBD1. CDR1 is SGHRS and CDR2 is YFSETQ in the germline V gene. CDR3 length equals 14 residues. After removal of 1 base from V and 4 bases from J, the junction contained 4 bases not matched to a gene. CDR3 DNA sequence: TGCGCCAGCAGCTTGCCGGGACAGCCCTATGGCTACACCTTC. It yields the protein CASSLPGQPYGYTF.

The chain is built from TRBV4-1 and TRBJ2-6; possibly TRBD1 for D (5 bases). Per germline, CDR1 MGHRA and CDR2 YSYEKL. V gave up 8 bases and J gave up 2 bases, with 13 bases separating them. The CDR3 runs to 15 residues. This CDR3 is CASGRSGTGANVLTF. The CDR3 nucleotides read TGCGCCAGCGGAAGGTCAGGGACTGGGGCCAACGTCCTGACTTTC.

This clone was counted only a few times. The rearrangement joins TRBV27 to TRBJ2-3; 7 bases agree with TRBD1. This CDR3 has 17 amino acids. From germline, CDR1 is MNHEY and CDR2 SMNVEV (reference sequence). V was pared by 6 bases and J by 2 bases, with 14 bases of the junction left unmatched. Here the CDR3 reads CASSPIGQAVTTDTQYF. DNA for the CDR3: TGTGCCAGCAGCCCTATCGGACAGGCGGTAACCACAGATACGCAGTATTTT.

This clone showed up just a few times. CDR3 region: CASSQAREVYEQYF. The CDR3 DNA reads as TGCGCCAGCAGCCAAGCCAGGGAAGTCTATGAGCAGTACTTC. The V gene is TRBV4-1, the J gene TRBJ2-7, with D perhaps TRBD1 (5 bases). The length of the CDR3 is 14 residues. CDR1 and CDR2 (germline): MGHRA, YSYEKL. V was cut by 1 base and J by 7 bases, with 14 bases left in between.

The chain is built from TRBV5-6 and TRBJ1-4, with D perhaps TRBD1 (5 bases). CDR1 is SGHDT, CDR2 YYEEEE, per germline. The V end lost 0 bases, the J end lost 5 bases, and 11 bases lay between the germline ends. The CDR3 loop spans 15 amino acids. In DNA form, the CDR3 reads TGTGCCAGCAGCTTGGCTCTACAGGAGAATGAAAAACTGTTTTTT. This translates into CASSLALQENEKLFF.

This clone was counted between two and nine times. The gene calls are TRBV14 and TRBJ2-1; D is ambiguous. The CDR3 runs to 12 residues. CDR1 is SGHDN, CDR2 FVKESK, per germline. Trimming pared 4 bases from V and 4 bases from J, leaving 5 bases between. The CDR3 sequence: CASSPGYNEQFF. CDR3 sequence (DNA): TGTGCCAGCAGCCCGGGTTACAATGAGCAGTTCTTC.

This chain links TRBV27 with TRBJ2-3; the match to TRBD1 covers 9 bases. The V gene end was trimmed by 6 bases and the J gene end by 4 bases; junction bases not matched to a gene: 5. The germline CDR1 and CDR2 sequences are MNHEY and SMNVEV (reference sequence). There are 14 residues in the CDR3. CDR3 bases: TGTGCCAGCAGCACCGGGACAGGGCCAGATACGCAGTATTTT. Encoded protein: CASSTGTGPDTQYF.

The gene calls are TRBV28 and TRBJ2-7; tentatively, D is TRBD1 (5 bases). From germline, CDR1 is MDHEN and CDR2 SYDVKM. Trimming cost V 6 bases and J 2 bases, with 11 bases left between them. The CDR3 is 13 residues long. CDR3 DNA: TGTGCCAGCAGGGTCGGACACCCCTACGAGCAGTACTTC. The encoded protein is CASRVGHPYEQYF.

The chain has TRBV10-3 and TRBJ2-3, with 10 bases aligning to TRBD1. The V gene's germline CDR1 is ENHRY and CDR2 SYGVKD. The CDR3 length is 14 residues. With V trimmed by 11 bases and J by 2 bases, 7 bases remained unmatched. CDR3 loop: CAAAGTGATDTQYF. The CDR3 DNA reads as TGTGCCGCGGCCGGGACAGGGGCCACAGATACGCAGTATTTT.

This chain links TRBV29-1 with TRBJ1-2; D perhaps matches TRBD1 (6 bases). The CDR3 is made up of 11 amino acids. The V and J ends lost 6 bases and 8 bases respectively, with 13 bases between them. The germline V gene encodes CDR1 SQVTM and CDR2 ANQGSEA. Written as DNA, the CDR3 is TGCAGCGTGGTACAGGGCAGAGGCTACACCTTC. It translates to CSVVQGRGYTF. Full variable domain (missing parts from reference TRBV29-1 and TRBJ1-2): SAVISQKPSRDICQRGTSLTIQCQVDSQVTMMFWYRQQPGQSLTLIATANQGSEATYESGFVIDKFPISRPNLTFSTLTVSNMSPEDSSIYLCSVVQGRGYTFGSGTRLTVV.